This entry lists 28 T cell receptor beta chains sequenced from one sample in a study of vaccination and CD4 T cells after COVID-19. As to treatment: roughly nine-day PBMC culture with coronavirus spike peptide pools or control peptides (ViraFEST assay). No cognate antigen is known for these TCRs. Oncomine TCR Beta short-read sequencing was applied to DNA from cultured CD4+ T cells. TCRdb passed the PCR reads through MiXCR, listing each CDR3 protein once. The table records tens of thousands of distinct CDR3 sequences, approximately 40% of them present only once. The specimen comprised CD4+ T cells from blood, cultured in vitro, sampled after SARS-CoV-2 vaccination. The receptors were gathered from a human donor who had recovered from COVID-19.

This clonotype has more than one count but fewer than ten. CDR3 in amino acids: CASSLGPRSASTDTQYF. In nucleotides, the CDR3 is TGTGCCAGCAGCTTAGGGCCACGCTCTGCTAGCACAGATACGCAGTATTTT. The rearrangement joins TRBV7-6 to TRBJ2-3; D not certain. V shed 1 base and J shed 0 bases, with 14 bases lying between them. The CDR3 sequence is 17 residues long. Germline V gene data show CDR1 as SGHVS and CDR2 as FNYEAQ.

This clonotype appeared a few times. CDR3 sequence: CSASWDFYGYTF. DNA of the CDR3: TGCAGTGCTAGCTGGGATTTCTATGGCTACACCTTC. The chain employs TRBV20-1 and TRBJ1-2; no reliable D call. CDR1 DFQATT and CDR2 SNEGSKA come from the germline V gene (reference sequence). CDR3 size: 12 residues. V was clipped by 3 bases and J by 4 bases, with 9 bases between them.

This clonotype was counted a few times. The CDR3 is CASSFGRGEQYF. The CDR3 DNA follows: TGTGCCAGCAGTTTTGGAAGGGGCGAGCAGTACTTC. The V and J genes are TRBV12-3 or TRBV12-4 and TRBJ2-7; D possibly corresponds to TRBD1 (5 bases). The CDR3 sequence is 12 residues long. V lost 3 bases to trimming and J lost 6 bases, with 9 bases between them.

This clonotype showed up just a few times. The chain links TRBV28 to TRBJ1-5, with D possibly TRBD1 on 6 matching bases. With 1 base removed from V and 2 bases from J, the gap between germline ends came to 12 bases. This CDR3 is 16 amino acids long. Germline V gene sequence: CDR1 MDHEN, CDR2 SYDVKM. CDR3 DNA: TGTGCCAGCAGTTTATCGGGGGGGCCTGGCAATCAGCCCCAGCATTTT. Protein: CASSLSGGPGNQPQHF.

V is TRBV4-2 and J is TRBJ1-6; no clear D gene. Trimming cost V 0 bases and J 10 bases, with 22 bases left between them. The CDR3 covers 18 residues. The germline V gene encodes CDR1 LGHNA and CDR2 YNFKEQ. CDR3 DNA sequence: TGTGCCAGCAGCCAAGATCTGGGAGGGATCGGCGGGAGCTCACCCCTCCACTTT. Amino acids: CASSQDLGGIGGSSPLHF.

Only a few counts were recorded for this clonotype. The chain combines TRBV27 with TRBJ1-1; 8 positions match TRBD1. Germline V gene sequence: CDR1 MNHEY, CDR2 SMNVEV (reference sequence). The CDR3 totals 13 residues. Germline trimming cut 3 bases from V and 4 bases from J; bases unmatched to any gene: 1. CDR3 residues: CASSLTGATEAFF. The CDR3 DNA reads TGTGCCAGCAGTTTGACAGGGGCCACTGAAGCTTTCTTT.

This clonotype turned up a few times. V gene TRBV6-1 combines with J gene TRBJ2-7; 7 bases align to TRBD1. The CDR3 loop spans 16 amino acids. Germline values: CDR1 MNHNS, CDR2 SASEGT. V lost 3 bases, J lost 0 bases, and 8 bases stayed unmatched. The CDR3 protein is CASSELQGTRSYEQYF. The CDR3 DNA is TGTGCCAGCAGTGAGCTACAGGGGACCCGCTCCTACGAGCAGTACTTC.

The rearrangement joins TRBV28 to TRBJ1-6; no reliable D call. The CDR3 covers 15 residues. The V end lost 4 bases, the J end lost 6 bases, and 13 bases lay between the germline ends. Per the germline V gene, CDR1 is MDHEN and CDR2 is SYDVKM. In DNA form, the CDR3 reads TGTGCCAGCAGTTCCTCGGGCACGGCTAATTCACCCCTCCACTTT. Protein sequence: CASSSSGTANSPLHF.

This chain uses TRBV6-5 with TRBJ1-1; 10 positions match TRBD1. The CDR3 is 13 residues long. In germline, CDR1 is MNHEY, CDR2 SVGAGI. V shed 4 bases, J shed 11 bases, and the junction held 7 bases outside the gene matches. The CDR3 nucleotides are TGTGCCAGCAGTTCAACAGACAGGGGGCACGCTTTCTTT. This sequence encodes CASSSTDRGHAFF.

This clonotype was seen more than once but under ten times. The CDR3 bases are TGTGCCAGTAGTAGGAACGGCCACTCTGGAAACACCATATATTTT. Amino acid sequence: CASSRNGHSGNTIYF. V gene TRBV19 combines with J gene TRBJ1-3, with D unclear. Trimming took 4 bases from V and 0 from J, leaving 10 bases between them. Germline V gene data show CDR1 as LNHDA and CDR2 as SQIVND (reference sequence). The CDR3 has 15 residues.

The chain employs TRBV28 and TRBJ1-4; D not resolved. Trimming cost V 8 bases and J 0 bases, with 10 bases left between them. This CDR3 region has 14 residues. Germline V gene lookup returns CDR1 MDHEN and CDR2 SYDVKM. CDR3 in DNA: TGTGCCAGCGGGTCGCTCGCAACTAATGAAAAACTGTTTTTT. Encoded protein: CASGSLATNEKLFF.

The genes are TRBV10-3 and TRBJ2-3; weak D call: TRBD1 (6 bases). V shed 6 bases and J shed 2 bases, with 12 bases lying between them. The germline V gene encodes CDR1 ENHRY and CDR2 SYGVKD. This CDR3 contains 14 residues. The CDR3 region is CAISPGTNTDTQYF. CDR3 in DNA: TGTGCCATCAGCCCCGGGACAAACACAGATACGCAGTATTTT.

The chain's CDR3 is CASSIGTGVSGQPQHF. CDR3 in DNA: TGTGCCAGTAGTATAGGTACAGGGGTCTCGGGACAGCCCCAGCATTTT. This chain joins TRBV19 and TRBJ1-5; TRBD1 matches at 7 bases. Trimming cost V 1 base and J 7 bases; bases outside gene matches: 10. The germline V gene encodes CDR1 LNHDA and CDR2 SQIVND (reference sequence). CDR3 length equals 16 residues.

The rearrangement uses TRBV20-1 and TRBJ2-3; TRBD2 aligns across 9 bases. The CDR3 consists of 15 residues. Per the germline V gene, CDR1 is DFQATT and CDR2 is SNEGSKA (reference sequence). V trimming: 3 bases; J trimming: 5 bases; junction bases outside the gene matches: 9. For the CDR3, the DNA is TGCAGTGCTAGTCTCGGCGGGGGGGCGGGAGATACGCAGTATTTT. Its protein is CSASLGGGAGDTQYF.

V is TRBV7-2 and J is TRBJ2-5, with 7 positions matching TRBD1. CDR3 length: 15 residues. Germline CDR1 and CDR2: SGHTA and FQGNSA. V trimming: 1 base; J trimming: 3 bases; junction bases outside the gene matches: 5. CDR3 protein: CASSLGGDREETQYF. The CDR3 coding sequence is TGTGCCAGCAGCTTAGGGGGCGACAGGGAAGAGACCCAGTACTTC. Drawing the rest from reference TRBV7-2 and TRBJ2-5, the complete variable domain is GAGVSQSPSNKVTEKGKDVELRCDPISGHTALYWYRQSLGQGLEFLIYFQGNSAPDKSGLPSDRFSAERTGGSVSTLTIQRTQQEDSAVYLCASSLGGDREETQYFGPGTRLLVL.

This clonotype was seen just once. The V call is TRBV4-1, the J call TRBJ1-1, with a tentative D call TRBD1 (5 bases). Looked up from germline, CDR1 is MGHRA and CDR2 is YSYEKL. V lost 1 base and J lost 5, with 17 bases in between. The CDR3 is made up of 16 amino acids. The CDR3 DNA reads as TGCGCCAGCAGCCAAGTCCTCCGGGGGATTATGACTGAAGCTTTCTTT. It specifies CASSQVLRGIMTEAFF.

This sequence joins TRBV19 and TRBJ2-5; TRBD1 is a possible D gene (5 bases). This CDR3 has 14 amino acids. Germline V CDR1 and CDR2: LNHDA, SQIVND (reference sequence). V dropped 3 bases and J dropped 5 bases, with 13 bases sitting between them. CDR3 region: CASSIRWGRETQYF. DNA of the CDR3: TGTGCCAGTAGTATTAGATGGGGCCGGGAGACCCAGTACTTC. The full variable domain, rest sourced from reference TRBV19 and TRBJ2-5, is DGGITQSPKYLFRKEGQNVTLSCEQNLNHDAMYWYRQDPGQGLRLIYYSQIVNDFQKGDIAEGYSVSREKKESFPLTVTSAQKNPTAFYLCASSIRWGRETQYFGPGTRLLVL.

The chain is built from TRBV12-3 or TRBV12-4 and TRBJ2-2, with D perhaps matching TRBD1 or TRBD2 (5 bases each). The CDR3 contains 15 residues. The V end lost 6 bases, the J end lost 5 bases, and 16 bases lay between the germline ends. CDR3 in amino acids: CASSPGRWGTGELFF. CDR3 nucleotide sequence: TGTGCCAGCAGCCCGGGGCGGTGGGGGACCGGGGAGCTGTTTTTT.

The J gene is TRBJ2-3, the V gene TRBV6-2 or TRBV6-3, with 11 bases aligning to TRBD2. Germline CDR1 and CDR2: MNHEY and SVGEGT. Trimming took 6 bases from V and 0 from J; bases not matched to a gene: 8. The CDR3 runs 17 residues. DNA for the CDR3: TGTGCCAGCAGACCCTATAGCGGGAGGGTCAGCACAGATACGCAGTATTTT. It translates to CASRPYSGRVSTDTQYF.

This chain uses TRBV27 with TRBJ1-2, with D tentatively TRBD1 (5 bases). This CDR3 comprises 14 residues. Trimming left V 5 bases short and J 6 bases short, with 16 bases between. Germline CDR1 MNHEY, CDR2 SMNVEV (reference sequence). CDR3 in amino acids: CASSKGREGDGYTF. Here the CDR3 DNA reads TGTGCCAGCAGTAAGGGGAGGGAAGGGGATGGCTACACCTTC.

This chain joins TRBV15 and TRBJ2-3, with D perhaps assigned TRBD1 or TRBD2 (5 bases each). The CDR3 consists of 16 residues. V gave up 1 base and J gave up 1 base, with 12 bases separating them. Germline V CDR1 and CDR2: LNHNV, YYDKDF (reference sequence). CDR3 in DNA: TGTGCCACCAGCAGAGTAGCCGGGGCGGGCACAGATACGCAGTATTTT. It encodes CATSRVAGAGTDTQYF.

The rearrangement links TRBV29-1 to TRBJ2-3; D remains ambiguous. The CDR3 sequence is 12 residues long. Germline-derived CDR1 and CDR2 are SQVTM and ANQGSEA. Trimming shortened V by 2 bases and J by 5 bases, and 8 bases separated the two germline ends. CDR3 bases: TGCAGCGTTGAATGGAGTGGAGATACGCAGTATTTT. This translates into CSVEWSGDTQYF.

This clonotype was detected only once. The chain employs TRBV20-1 and TRBJ2-1, with 12 bases matching TRBD2. The CDR3 is made up of 15 amino acids. Germline lookup yields CDR1 DFQATT and CDR2 SNEGSKA (reference sequence). The V gene end was trimmed by 7 bases and the J gene end by 2 bases; junction bases not matched to a gene: 6. The DNA of the CDR3 is TGCAGTGTCGAAAGGACTAGCGGGACCTACAATGAGCAGTTCTTC. As protein: CSVERTSGTYNEQFF.

This clonotype was counted a few times. The chain employs TRBV5-4 and TRBJ2-1; the match to TRBD2 covers 14 bases. This CDR3 spans 23 amino acids. V was pared by 5 bases and J by 5 bases, with 27 bases of the junction left unmatched. Germline-derived CDR1 and CDR2 are SGHNT and YYREEE (reference sequence). The CDR3 loop is CASRFLGRDTGTSGRARDNEQFF. For the CDR3, the DNA is TGTGCCAGCAGGTTCCTGGGTCGGGATACCGGGACTAGCGGGAGAGCGAGGGACAATGAGCAGTTCTTC.

The J gene is TRBJ2-5, the V gene TRBV7-2; 9 nucleotides agree with TRBD2. The CDR3 sequence is 18 residues long. The trim removed 0 bases at V and 5 bases at J, leaving 13 bases unmatched. The V gene's germline CDR1 is SGHTA and CDR2 FQGNSA. The CDR3 reads CASSLARNSGGRMETQYF. In DNA form, the CDR3 reads TGTGCCAGCAGCTTAGCGCGAAATAGCGGGGGTAGGATGGAGACCCAGTACTTC.

The rearrangement joins TRBV6-2 or TRBV6-3 to TRBJ2-1, with 14 bases identical to TRBD2. The CDR3 loop spans 19 amino acids. Germline CDR1 and CDR2: MNHEY and SVGEGT. The J segment lost 2 bases and the V segment lost 6 bases, leaving 12 bases of the junction unmatched. CDR3 region: CASSLGLAGGLQTYNEQFF. The CDR3 DNA follows: TGTGCCAGCAGCCTAGGACTAGCGGGAGGCCTTCAAACCTACAATGAGCAGTTCTTC.

The V gene is TRBV12-3 or TRBV12-4, the J gene TRBJ1-2; D is possibly TRBD1 (6 bases). The CDR3 runs 13 residues. V was shortened by 4 bases and J by 4 bases, with 10 bases between the two germline ends. CDR3 coding DNA: TGTGCCAGCAGTTGGGGGGCTGGCTATGGCTACACCTTC. This gives the protein CASSWGAGYGYTF.

This clonotype showed up just a few times. The V call is TRBV7-3, the J call TRBJ2-3, with D perhaps TRBD2 (7 bases). The CDR3 runs to 15 residues. Looked up from germline, CDR1 is SGHTA and CDR2 is FQGTGA. V lost 6 bases and J 2 bases, leaving 15 bases between the germline ends. The CDR3 bases are TGTGCCAGCAGTTCTGGGGGGGCGAACACAGATACGCAGTATTTT. As protein: CASSSGGANTDTQYF.